What follows are 26 T cell receptor beta chains derived from one specimen sequenced in a study of graft-versus-host responses after intestinal transplantation. Clones were read by immunoSEQ multiplex PCR, and TCRdb kept only the in-frame ones, dropping some. The sample shows tens of thousands of clones, approximately 84% of them seen only once. These receptors' antigens are unknown. This specimen consisted of unstimulated CD4+ T cells sorted from spleen or lymph node cells, obtained before transplant. All receptors derive from a human donor who was the organ donor for an intestinal transplant.

This chain joins TRBV6-5 and TRBJ2-7; D unresolved. Germline loops: CDR1 MNHEY, CDR2 SVGAGI. The CDR3 sequence is 15 residues long. The V and J ends lost 2 bases and 0 bases respectively, with 11 bases between them. The CDR3 nucleotides are TGTGCCAGCAGTTACCGGGCGGAGAGCTCCTACGAGCAGTACTTC. Its translation is CASSYRAESSYEQYF.

The rearrangement links TRBV12-2 to TRBJ2-3. TRBV12-2 is marked as a pseudogene. There are 18 residues in the CDR3. The CDR3 protein is CASRLGGLVISATDTQYF. In DNA, the CDR3 is TGTGCAAGTCGCTTAGGGGGTCTAGTTATCTCGGCGACAGATACGCAGTATTTT.

Only one count was recorded for this clone. The CDR3, as DNA: TGCGCCAGCAGCTTCCTAGCGGGGGCGACAGATACGCAGTATTTT. Its protein product is CASSFLAGATDTQYF. The chain joins TRBV5-1 to TRBJ2-3; TRBD2 agrees at 10 bases. With V trimmed by 2 bases and J by 3 bases, 3 bases remained unmatched. This CDR3 region has 15 residues. CDR1 is SGHRS and CDR2 is YFSETQ in the germline V gene.

The chain joins TRBV7-2 to TRBJ1-5; D is unresolved. Germline lookup yields CDR1 SGHTA and CDR2 FQGNSA. This CDR3 is 15 amino acids long. Trimming took off 4 bases at V and 5 bases at J, with 15 bases between the two ends. The CDR3 spells CASSYRPRRDQPQHF. CDR3 in DNA: TGTGCCAGCAGCTACCGTCCACGGCGGGATCAGCCCCAGCATTTT. Variable domain in full (rest from reference TRBV7-2 and TRBJ1-5): GAGVSQSPSNKVTEKGKDVELRCDPISGHTALYWYRQSLGQGLEFLIYFQGNSAPDKSGLPSDRFSAERTGGSVSTLTIQRTQQEDSAVYLCASSYRPRRDQPQHFGDGTRLSIL.

This chain links TRBV7-9 with TRBJ1-4; 8 nucleotides line up with TRBD1. Germline assignment: CDR1 SEHNR and CDR2 FQNEAQ (reference sequence). The V segment lost 0 bases and the J segment 4 bases; nucleotides outside the gene matches: 1. This CDR3 contains 15 residues. The CDR3 reads CASSLAGQVNEKLFF. The CDR3, as DNA: TGTGCCAGCAGCTTAGCGGGACAGGTTAATGAAAAACTGTTTTTT.

The gene calls are TRBV7-8 and TRBJ2-7; 14 nucleotides agree with TRBD2. V lost 1 base and J lost 6; bases outside the gene matches: 14. Germline CDR1 SGHVS, CDR2 FQNEAQ. The CDR3 sequence is 19 residues long. The CDR3 reads CASSLETGLAGGLGAEQYF. The CDR3 nucleotides are TGTGCCAGCAGCTTAGAGACAGGACTAGCGGGGGGCCTGGGGGCCGAGCAGTACTTC.

CDR3 protein: CASSLATAEQYF. For the CDR3, the DNA is TGTGCCAGCAGCTTAGCGACAGCCGAGCAGTACTTC. The chain recombines TRBV7-2 with TRBJ2-7; maybe TRBD1 (5 bases). The CDR3 runs to 12 residues. Germline V gives CDR1 SGHTA, CDR2 FQGNSA. Trimming removed 0 bases at V and 6 bases at J, with 6 bases between.

V is TRBV5-4 and J is TRBJ1-1, with 8 bases fitting TRBD1. V was clipped by 9 bases and J by 5 bases; unmatched bases: 9. Germline values: CDR1 SGHNT, CDR2 YYREEE (reference sequence). The CDR3 has 13 residues. The CDR3 DNA is TGTGCCATGCATCGGACAGGGCGGACTGAAGCTTTCTTT. This gives the protein CAMHRTGRTEAFF.

V gene TRBV20-1 combines with J gene TRBJ2-7; a possible D gene is TRBD1 (5 bases). The CDR3 sequence is 11 residues long. V was shortened by 5 bases and J by 1 base, with 6 bases between the two germline ends. Per germline, CDR1 DFQATT and CDR2 SNEGSKA (reference sequence). CDR3: CSADRSYEQYF. Written as DNA, the CDR3 is TGCAGTGCTGACAGATCCTACGAGCAGTACTTC.

The V gene is TRBV7-9, the J gene TRBJ2-7; D unclear. The germline V gene encodes CDR1 SEHNR and CDR2 FQNEAQ (reference sequence). This CDR3 comprises 15 residues. With 5 bases removed from V and 0 bases from J, the gap between germline ends came to 14 bases. CDR3 sequence (DNA): TGTGCCAGCAGCCCCCATGTTCCGGGCTCCTACGAGCAGTACTTC. Protein sequence: CASSPHVPGSYEQYF. Drawing the rest from reference TRBV7-9 and TRBJ2-7, the complete variable domain is DTGVSQNPRHKITKRGQNVTFRCDPISEHNRLYWYRQTLGQGPEFLTYFQNEAQLEKSRLLSDRFSAERPKGSFSTLEIQRTEQGDSAMYLCASSPHVPGSYEQYFGPGTRLTVT.

This sequence joins TRBV19 and TRBJ2-7; D may be TRBD1 (7 bases). The CDR3 contains 14 residues. V was shortened by 4 bases and J by 3 bases, with 13 bases between the two germline ends. Per the germline V gene, CDR1 is LNHDA and CDR2 is SQIVND (reference sequence). The CDR3 spells CASSRQGGHYEQYF. The CDR3 DNA follows: TGTGCCAGTAGTAGACAGGGAGGTCACTACGAGCAGTACTTC.

This clone has only a few counts. The V and J genes are TRBV7-9 and TRBJ2-1, with D unresolved. Trimming removed 2 bases at V and 9 bases at J, with 8 bases between. The CDR3 totals 12 residues. Germline CDR1 and CDR2: SEHNR and FQNEAQ (reference sequence). CDR3 sequence reads: CASSLSLSEQFF. CDR3 nucleotide sequence: TGTGCCAGCAGCTTATCCCTTAGTGAGCAGTTCTTC.

The V and J genes are TRBV6-1 and TRBJ2-4, with D unresolved. Between the trimmed V and J ends, which lost 3 bases and 6 bases, there was a span of 15 bases. CDR3 length: 15 residues. Per the germline V gene, CDR1 is MNHNS and CDR2 is SASEGT. For the CDR3, the DNA is TGTGCCAGCAGTGATGCCACCAGTGACCTAAACATTCAGTACTTC. Translated: CASSDATSDLNIQYF.

The chain carries TRBV5-1 and TRBJ1-2, with D perhaps matching TRBD1 (5 bases). V lost 6 bases and J 5 bases, leaving 14 bases between the germline ends. Germline CDR1 SGHRS, CDR2 YFSETQ. The CDR3 covers 13 residues. The CDR3 here is CASTPGSSYGYTF. DNA for the CDR3: TGCGCCAGCACCCCAGGGAGTAGTTATGGCTACACCTTC.

The chain employs TRBV6-5 and TRBJ2-2, with D unclear. CDR1 MNHEY and CDR2 SVGAGI come from the germline V gene. Trimming pared 0 bases from V and 2 bases from J, leaving 7 bases between. This CDR3 contains 15 residues. The CDR3 coding sequence is TGTGCCAGCAGTTACTCGAACAGAAACACCGGGGAGCTGTTTTTT. Translation: CASSYSNRNTGELFF.

The V and J genes are TRBV10-3 and TRBJ1-2; D remains ambiguous. There are 14 residues in the CDR3. Between the trimmed V and J ends, which lost 5 bases and 7 bases, there was a span of 17 bases. CDR1 and CDR2 from the germline V gene are ENHRY and SYGVKD. The CDR3 region has the DNA TGTGCCATCAGTCCTGGACTCCCTGGCGGTGGCTACACCTTC. Encoded protein: CAISPGLPGGGYTF.

The chain is built from TRBV7-9 and TRBJ2-7, with D tentatively TRBD1 or TRBD2 (7 bases each). The CDR3 is 19 residues long. CDR1 SEHNR and CDR2 FQNEAQ come from the germline V gene (reference sequence). V was clipped by 1 base and J by 3 bases, with 25 bases between them. The CDR3 loop reads CASSLDGKTGRGSLYEQYF. Here the CDR3 DNA reads TGTGCCAGCAGCTTAGACGGGAAGACAGGGAGGGGCTCCCTCTACGAGCAGTACTTC.

The J gene is TRBJ1-3, the V gene TRBV6-5, with no clear D. Germline V gives CDR1 MNHEY, CDR2 SVGAGI. The CDR3 runs 15 residues. V gave up 2 bases and J gave up 0 bases, with 8 bases separating them. The CDR3 loop reads CASSYRSSSGNTIYF. The DNA of the CDR3 is TGTGCCAGCAGTTACCGGTCAAGCTCTGGAAACACCATATATTTT.

The V call is TRBV19, the J call TRBJ2-3, with 7 positions matching TRBD2. Germline V gene data show CDR1 as LNHDA and CDR2 as SQIVND (reference sequence). Trimming at V came to 1 base and at J to 6 bases, leaving 16 bases not matched to a gene. This CDR3 has 18 amino acids. The CDR3 sequence is CASSIVPRLAASIDTQYF. The CDR3 DNA reads TGTGCCAGTAGTATAGTGCCCCGACTAGCAGCCTCAATCGATACGCAGTATTTT.

V usage is TRBV4-2 and J usage is TRBJ2-2; possibly TRBD1 for D (5 bases). Trimming took off 0 bases at V and 3 bases at J, with 20 bases between the two ends. In germline, CDR1 is LGHNA, CDR2 YNFKEQ. The CDR3 has 19 amino acids. The CDR3 DNA is TGTGCCAGCAGCCAAGATATCGGTGGCTTCTCAGGGTACACCGGGGAGCTGTTTTTT. Translation gives CASSQDIGGFSGYTGELFF.

The rearrangement joins TRBV6-1 to TRBJ2-5; 8 bases are shared with TRBD2. Germline V gene sequence: CDR1 MNHNS, CDR2 SASEGT. CDR3 size: 12 residues. J gave up 5 bases and V 6 bases, and 2 bases lay outside the gene matches. CDR3 sequence reads: CASSGGAETQYF. In DNA form, the CDR3 reads TGTGCCAGCAGCGGGGGGGCCGAGACCCAGTACTTC.

V and J are TRBV7-8 and TRBJ1-3, with 7 bases that match TRBD1. The CDR3 is made up of 17 amino acids. Germline CDR1 reads SGHVS; CDR2 reads FQNEAQ. The ends lost 1 base at V and 10 bases at J; junction bases unmatched: 16. CDR3 bases: TGTGCCAGCAGCTTAGGTGTCGGGACAGATCTCCAAGGAACCATATATTTT. Protein: CASSLGVGTDLQGTIYF.

The rearrangement joins TRBV6-1 to TRBJ1-1; TRBD1 agrees at 9 bases. The length of the CDR3 is 14 residues. Germline lookup yields CDR1 MNHNS and CDR2 SASEGT. Losses at the gene ends were 7 bases for V and 5 bases for J; bases not matched to a gene: 8. The CDR3 spells CASKPTGGWTEAFF. DNA of the CDR3: TGTGCCAGCAAACCGACAGGGGGATGGACTGAAGCTTTCTTT.

The chain carries TRBV7-2 and TRBJ1-5, with D possibly being TRBD1 (6 bases). CDR3 length equals 13 residues. Germline assignment: CDR1 SGHTA and CDR2 FQGNSA. The germline V and J ends were trimmed by 5 bases and 7 bases, with 12 bases remaining between them. The CDR3 DNA sequence: TGTGCCAGCAGCCTGACAGGCGGGCAGCCCCAGCATTTT. Amino acids: CASSLTGGQPQHF. Drawing the rest from reference TRBV7-2 and TRBJ1-5, the complete variable domain is GAGVSQSPSNKVTEKGKDVELRCDPISGHTALYWYRQSLGQGLEFLIYFQGNSAPDKSGLPSDRFSAERTGGSVSTLTIQRTQQEDSAVYLCASSLTGGQPQHFGDGTRLSIL.

The gene calls are TRBV5-1 and TRBJ2-2; D is perhaps TRBD1 (6 bases). Germline CDR1 reads SGHRS; CDR2 reads YFSETQ. The CDR3 covers 13 residues. V was clipped by 6 bases and J by 0 bases, with 6 bases between them. This CDR3 is CASTGANTGELFF. The CDR3 nucleotides read TGCGCCAGCACAGGGGCGAACACCGGGGAGCTGTTTTTT. The whole variable domain, filled in from reference TRBV5-1 and TRBJ2-2, reads KAGVTQTPRYLIKTRGQQVTLSCSPISGHRSVSWYQQTPGQGLQFLFEYFSETQRNKGNFPGRFSGRQFSNSRSEMNVSTLELGDSALYLCASTGANTGELFFGEGSRLTVL.

This chain joins TRBV6-1 and TRBJ2-7, with 11 bases that match TRBD2. This CDR3 comprises 14 residues. Losses at the gene ends were 6 bases for V and 3 bases for J; bases not matched to a gene: 4. Germline lookup yields CDR1 MNHNS and CDR2 SASEGT. The CDR3 coding sequence is TGTGCCAGCAGACCGGGACTAGCGGTCTACGAGCAGTACTTC. The encoded protein is CASRPGLAVYEQYF.